This is a list of T cell receptor beta chains from one sample in a study of monozygotic twins with inflammatory bowel disease. TCRdb reprocessed the 5' RACE reads and stores each CDR3 protein as one record, lacking DNA. The ten most abundant clones cover approximately 2.5% of a sample with about 170,000 distinct CDR3 sequences. Sequences were obtained from blood. Every receptor here comes from a human donor with ulcerative colitis or Crohn's disease, or a healthy co-twin of an affected twin (not recorded which). The CDR3 runs from the conserved cysteine through the conserved F or W.

j_call: TRBJ2-1
v_call: TRBV29-1
cdr3_aa: CSGIAESSYNEQFF

j_call: TRBJ2-1
v_call: TRBV19
cdr3_aa: CASRTSGNFNEQFF

j_call: TRBJ2-1
v_call: TRBV20-1
cdr3_aa: CSAILAASYNEQFF

j_call: TRBJ2-1
v_call: TRBV7-3
cdr3_aa: CASSTTATVSYNEQFF

j_call: TRBJ1-5
v_call: TRBV6-1
cdr3_aa: CASSRVGQGAGPQHF

j_call: TRBJ2-5
v_call: TRBV28
cdr3_aa: CASSPGLAGETQYF

j_call: TRBJ2-5
v_call: TRBV5-4
cdr3_aa: CASSLARQGGTQYF

j_call: TRBJ2-2
v_call: TRBV5-1
cdr3_aa: CASSQDRGYYTGELFF

j_call: TRBJ2-7
v_call: TRBV28
cdr3_aa: CANDRDSNSYEQYF

j_call: TRBJ2-7
v_call: TRBV7-2
cdr3_aa: CASRLAGFRDEQYF

j_call: TRBJ2-3
v_call: TRBV29-1
cdr3_aa: CSVPGLAGDTQYF

j_call: TRBJ2-1
v_call: TRBV9
cdr3_aa: CASSVRLAGIYNEQFF

j_call: TRBJ2-1
v_call: TRBV11-2
cdr3_aa: CASTNSDGSSSYNEQFF

j_call: TRBJ1-1
v_call: TRBV4-3
cdr3_aa: CASSQEWGNTEAFF

j_call: TRBJ2-6
v_call: TRBV29-1
cdr3_aa: CSVLETGNWANVPTF

j_call: TRBJ1-5
v_call: TRBV5-6
cdr3_aa: CASSLGSRASNQPQHF

j_call: TRBJ1-4
v_call: TRBV3-1
cdr3_aa: CASKPGHANEKLFF

j_call: TRBJ1-2
v_call: TRBV10-3
cdr3_aa: CAISARTGYGYTF

j_call: TRBJ1-2
v_call: TRBV6-2/TRBV6-3
cdr3_aa: CASNGQGYGYTF

j_call: TRBJ2-5
v_call: TRBV20-1
cdr3_aa: CSATGRLAGGETQYF

j_call: TRBJ2-7
v_call: TRBV19
cdr3_aa: CASSISSSSYEQYF

j_call: TRBJ1-2
v_call: TRBV6-5
cdr3_aa: CASSYLEAGGPLGYTF

j_call: TRBJ2-6
v_call: TRBV28
cdr3_aa: CASSLGFSTVSGANVLTF